A single sample gave rise to the 31 T cell receptor beta chains below, sequenced in a study of T cells in Graves' hyperthyroidism and ophthalmopathy. Using RNA transcripts as the source, TCR beta CDR3 regions were amplified. HTBI primers were employed in a first-round RT-PCR of the TCR CDR3. Via MiXCR, TCRdb re-called the multiplex PCR reads, giving one row per CDR3 protein. The sample lists some 460,000 distinct CDR3 sequences; 15% to 18% were seen once. The sample taken for sequencing was blood. The receptors derive from a woman aged 18-35 years with Graves' hyperthyroidism.

This clonotype was recorded many times. The rearrangement uses TRBV5-1 and TRBJ2-2; D is uncertain. The CDR3 covers 14 residues. Trimming left V 0 bases short and J 1 base short, with 4 bases between. Per the germline V gene, CDR1 is SGHRS and CDR2 is YFSETQ. The chain's CDR3 is CASSLVVNTGELFF. The CDR3 nucleotides read TGCGCCAGCAGCTTGGTAGTGAACACCGGGGAGCTGTTTTTT.

This clonotype was detected many times. This chain links TRBV7-2 with TRBJ1-1; the D gene is possibly TRBD1 (5 bases). V was cut by 1 base and J by 3 bases, with 9 bases left in between. CDR3 length: 14 amino acids. Germline lookup yields CDR1 SGHTA and CDR2 FQGNSA. The CDR3 reads CASSLVPGYTEAFF. The CDR3 DNA reads as TGTGCCAGCAGCTTAGTTCCAGGGTACACTGAAGCTTTCTTT.

The chain links TRBV7-9 to TRBJ2-2; 8 bases fit TRBD2. The J segment lost 4 bases and the V segment lost 1 base, leaving 11 bases of the junction unmatched. Germline V gene lookup returns CDR1 SEHNR and CDR2 FQNEAQ (reference sequence). The CDR3 consists of 18 residues. The DNA for the CDR3 is TGTGCCAGCAGCTTAGAACCGGGAGCGGGGGAGCTCACCGGGGAGCTGTTTTTT. Translation gives CASSLEPGAGELTGELFF.

The V call is TRBV24-1, the J call TRBJ2-1, with 7 bases aligning to TRBD2. V was clipped by 10 bases and J by 3 bases; unmatched bases: 8. The CDR3 contains 14 residues. CDR1 and CDR2 from the germline V gene are KGHDR and SFDVKD. For the CDR3, the DNA is TGTGCCACAAACCGCGGGGGAAACTACAATGAGCAGTTCTTC. Translating it yields CATNRGGNYNEQFF.

This clonotype was counted at least ten times. This chain joins TRBV20-1 and TRBJ2-3, with D possibly matching TRBD2 (6 bases). This CDR3 comprises 19 residues. V dropped 5 bases and J dropped 8 bases, with 35 bases sitting between them. CDR1 is DFQATT and CDR2 is SNEGSKA in the germline V gene (reference sequence). The DNA of the CDR3 is TGCAGTGCTGGAGGGTCCAACTGGGAACCCTCTCCATCTCGGATTACGCAGTATTTT. This translates into CSAGGSNWEPSPSRITQYF.

The CDR3 coding sequence is TGTGCCAGCAGCGTGGACAGGGACTCTGGAAACACCATATATTTT. Its protein product is CASSVDRDSGNTIYF. V usage is TRBV7-9 and J usage is TRBJ1-3, with 8 positions matching TRBD1. Losses at the gene ends were 5 bases for V and 0 bases for J; bases not matched to a gene: 3. The germline V gene encodes CDR1 SEHNR and CDR2 FQNEAQ (reference sequence). The CDR3 loop spans 15 amino acids.

In its sample, this clonotype was seen a few times. The V call is TRBV28, the J call TRBJ2-1; 12 positions match TRBD2. With 2 bases clipped from V and 7 bases from J, the junction kept 3 bases outside the gene matches. The CDR3 is made up of 15 amino acids. Germline-derived CDR1 and CDR2 are MDHEN and SYDVKM. CDR3 sequence reads: CASSLKTSGRNEQFF. The CDR3 nucleotides read TGTGCCAGCAGTTTAAAGACTAGCGGGAGAAATGAGCAGTTCTTC.

This clonotype was seen a handful of times. The chain is built from TRBV29-1 and TRBJ1-1; unclear D gene. Trimming removed 1 base from V and 3 bases from J, with 18 bases in between. The CDR3 totals 16 residues. CDR1 is SQVTM and CDR2 is ANQGSEA in the germline V gene. In DNA form, the CDR3 reads TGCAGCGTTGAAGCGTCGCGCTTAATTGGTCACACTGAAGCTTTCTTT. Amino acids: CSVEASRLIGHTEAFF.

The chain combines TRBV15 with TRBJ2-5; D might be TRBD1 (6 bases). Germline values: CDR1 LNHNV, CDR2 YYDKDF (reference sequence). The CDR3 consists of 15 residues. V shed 0 bases and J shed 4 bases, with 12 bases lying between them. CDR3 region: CATSRDCRGAETQYF. Written as DNA, the CDR3 is TGTGCCACCAGCAGAGATTGCAGGGGCGCAGAGACCCAGTACTTC.

This clonotype was counted at least ten times. One junction end disagrees with the germline gene, perhaps due to a read error. V and J are TRBV7-7 and TRBJ2-7, with TRBD1 identical over 7 bases. This CDR3 has 14 residues. The V gene's germline CDR1 is SSHAT and CDR2 FNYEAQ (reference sequence). The chain's CDR3 is CASSLQGGSDEQYF. DNA for the CDR3: TGTGCTAGCAGCTTACAAGGGGGCAGCGACGAGCAGTACTTC.

This clonotype came up many times. This chain joins TRBV2 and TRBJ2-4; D tentatively reads TRBD1 or TRBD2 (5 bases each). Trimming removed 2 bases from V and 3 bases from J, with 11 bases in between. The CDR3 is 15 residues long. CDR1 is SNHLY, CDR2 FYNNEI, per germline. CDR3 DNA: TGTGCCAGCAGTGAACAGGGTGGAGGCAAAAACATTCAGTACTTC. This translates into CASSEQGGGKNIQYF. Full variable domain (outside the CDR3, taken from reference TRBV2 and TRBJ2-4): EPEVTQTPSHQVTQMGQEVILRCVPISNHLYFYWYRQILGQKVEFLVSFYNNEISEKSEIFDDQFSVERPDGSNFTLKIRSTKLEDSAMYFCASSEQGGGKNIQYFGAGTRLSVL.

The sample holds many counts of this clonotype. This chain uses TRBV20-1 with TRBJ2-3, with D perhaps TRBD1 or TRBD2 (5 bases each). V lost 2 bases and J 1 base, leaving 10 bases between the germline ends. This CDR3 has 14 residues. Germline assignment: CDR1 DFQATT and CDR2 SNEGSKA (reference sequence). Here the CDR3 reads CSARTGTGTDTQYF. Written as DNA, the CDR3 is TGCAGTGCTAGAACGGGGACGGGCACAGATACGCAGTATTTT.

This clonotype was detected many times. The gene calls are TRBV24-1 and TRBJ1-2, with 11 nucleotides matching TRBD1. Germline loops: CDR1 KGHDR, CDR2 SFDVKD. This CDR3 is 15 amino acids long. J gave up 6 bases and V 4 bases, and 6 bases lay outside the gene matches. CDR3 residues: CATSDRDRGRNGYTF. The CDR3 DNA follows: TGTGCCACCAGTGACCGGGACAGGGGGAGGAATGGCTACACCTTC.

This CDR3 reads CASRSPGARAHEAFF. The CDR3 DNA follows: TGTGCCAGTAGATCCCCGGGAGCCAGGGCCCATGAAGCTTTCTTT. The chain employs TRBV19 and TRBJ1-1; tentative D call: TRBD1 (5 bases). With 6 bases removed from V and 7 bases from J, the gap between germline ends came to 21 bases. Germline V CDR1 and CDR2: LNHDA, SQIVND (reference sequence). CDR3 length equals 15 residues.

V and J are TRBV4-1 and TRBJ2-1; maybe TRBD1 (5 bases). There are 19 residues in the CDR3. Trimming cost V 0 bases and J 1 base, with 19 bases left between them. Per germline, CDR1 MGHRA and CDR2 YSYEKL. The CDR3, as DNA: TGCGCCAGCAGCCAAGATCCCCAGGGAACTTTTCATTCCTACAATGAGCAGTTCTTC. Its translation is CASSQDPQGTFHSYNEQFF.

This chain connects TRBV7-2 to TRBJ2-5; TRBD2 matches at 7 bases. Trimming cost V 4 bases and J 2 bases; bases outside gene matches: 10. Germline V lookup: CDR1 SGHTA, CDR2 FQGNSA. The CDR3 sequence is 16 residues long. This CDR3 is CASSSGFRAGQETQYF. The DNA for the CDR3 is TGTGCCAGCAGCTCAGGATTTAGAGCGGGACAAGAGACCCAGTACTTC. The variable domain in full, completed from reference TRBV7-2 and TRBJ2-5, reads GAGVSQSPSNKVTEKGKDVELRCDPISGHTALYWYRQSLGQGLEFLIYFQGNSAPDKSGLPSDRFSAERTGGSVSTLTIQRTQQEDSAVYLCASSSGFRAGQETQYFGPGTRLLVL.

Only a few counts were recorded for this clonotype. The chain is built from TRBV5-1 and TRBJ1-5, with 8 nucleotides matching TRBD1. Germline V gene data show CDR1 as SGHRS and CDR2 as YFSETQ. The V segment lost 4 bases and the J segment 0 bases; nucleotides outside the gene matches: 6. This CDR3 spans 16 amino acids. CDR3 coding DNA: TGCGCCAGCAGCGGGGGGACAGGAGATAGCAATCAGCCCCAGCATTTT. Protein sequence: CASSGGTGDSNQPQHF.

This clonotype occurred many times. The gene calls are TRBV11-1 and TRBJ1-2, with 9 bases matching TRBD1. CDR1 SGHAT and CDR2 FQDESV come from the germline V gene (reference sequence). Trimming removed 5 bases from V and 7 bases from J; junction bases left unmatched: 14. The CDR3 runs 16 residues. Written as DNA, the CDR3 is TGTGCCAGCAGCCCGGGACAGGGTCGGAGGTTGATTGGCTACACCTTC. The encoded protein is CASSPGQGRRLIGYTF. Using reference TRBV11-1 and TRBJ1-2 for the parts outside the CDR3, the full variable domain is EAEVAQSPRYKITEKSQAVAFWCDPISGHATLYWYRQILGQGPELLVQFQDESVVDDSQLPKDRFSAERLKGVDSTLKIQPAELGDSAMYLCASSPGQGRRLIGYTFGSGTRLTVV.

This clonotype has just a few counts. The chain links TRBV13 to TRBJ1-4, with no clear D. V was cut by 5 bases and J by 0 bases, with 4 bases left in between. There are 13 residues in the CDR3. Germline V gene lookup returns CDR1 PRHDT and CDR2 FYEKMQ (reference sequence). The CDR3 DNA follows: TGTGCCAGCAGCACCACAACTAATGAAAAACTGTTTTTT. Translation gives CASSTTTNEKLFF.

The sample holds many counts of this clonotype. The rearrangement uses TRBV20-1 and TRBJ1-2; D uncertain. The V and J ends lost 2 bases and 2 bases respectively, with 9 bases between them. Germline V CDR1 and CDR2: DFQATT, SNEGSKA (reference sequence). CDR3 length equals 13 residues. CDR3 region: CSARTQDNYGYTF. In DNA, the CDR3 is TGCAGTGCTAGAACGCAGGACAACTATGGCTACACCTTC.

The chain uses TRBV5-5 and TRBJ2-7; D unresolved. The CDR3 has 14 amino acids. Looked up from germline, CDR1 is SGHKS and CDR2 is YYEKEE (reference sequence). V lost 2 bases and J 0 bases, leaving 9 bases between the germline ends. CDR3 sequence reads: CASSFVSLSYEQYF. The CDR3 coding sequence is TGTGCCAGCAGCTTCGTGAGCCTCTCCTACGAGCAGTACTTC.

Many counts were recorded for this clonotype. The chain combines TRBV5-6 with TRBJ1-2, with D maybe TRBD1 (6 bases). The CDR3 is 14 amino acids. Deletions cut 4 bases from V and 1 base from J, with 11 bases between. Germline V gene sequence: CDR1 SGHDT, CDR2 YYEEEE. The CDR3 nucleotides read TGTGCCAGCAGCCCGGACAGAAATAACTATGGCTACACCTTC. Amino acids: CASSPDRNNYGYTF. Complete variable domain (other parts from reference TRBV5-6 and TRBJ1-2): DAGVTQSPTHLIKTRGQQVTLRCSPKSGHDTVSWYQQALGQGPQFIFQYYEEEERQRGNFPDRFSGHQFPNYSSELNVNALLLGDSALYLCASSPDRNNYGYTFGSGTRLTVV.

V is TRBV13 and J is TRBJ2-3; D remains ambiguous. The V gene lost 2 bases and the J gene lost 3 bases, with 6 bases spanning the gap. Germline loops: CDR1 PRHDT, CDR2 FYEKMQ (reference sequence). The CDR3 runs 13 residues. The CDR3 spells CASSLFKTDTQYF. The CDR3 DNA is TGTGCCAGCAGCTTATTCAAAACAGATACGCAGTATTTT.

This clonotype was seen many times. The V gene is TRBV28, the J gene TRBJ1-1; no definite D call. The germline V gene encodes CDR1 MDHEN and CDR2 SYDVKM. The V end was cut by 4 bases, the J end by 11 bases, with 11 bases between. The CDR3 sequence is 11 residues long. CDR3 nucleotide sequence: TGTGCCAGCAGTTCGGGCCAGGTTGCTTTCTTT. This translates into CASSSGQVAFF.

The V gene is TRBV5-1, the J gene TRBJ1-3; D unresolved. Looked up from germline, CDR1 is SGHRS and CDR2 is YFSETQ. This CDR3 region has 14 residues. The V and J ends lost 1 base and 0 bases respectively, with 5 bases between them. The DNA of the CDR3 is TGCGCCAGCAGCTTGACAGACTCTGGAAACACCATATATTTT. Translating it yields CASSLTDSGNTIYF.

This clonotype was seen many times. This chain links TRBV2 with TRBJ1-3, with D uncertain. Germline values: CDR1 SNHLY, CDR2 FYNNEI. With 6 bases removed from V and 4 bases from J, the gap between germline ends came to 13 bases. The CDR3 sequence is 14 residues long. The CDR3 here is CASRIRWLGNTIYF. Written as DNA, the CDR3 is TGTGCCAGCAGGATCAGGTGGCTAGGAAACACCATATATTTT. Using reference TRBV2 and TRBJ1-3 for the parts outside the CDR3, the full variable domain is EPEVTQTPSHQVTQMGQEVILRCVPISNHLYFYWYRQILGQKVEFLVSFYNNEISEKSEIFDDQFSVERPDGSNFTLKIRSTKLEDSAMYFCASRIRWLGNTIYFGEGSWLTVV.

The table lists this clonotype with a count of one. The chain is built from TRBV2 and TRBJ1-4; the match to TRBD1 covers 7 bases. The junction had 5 bases not matched to a gene; V was cut back by 7 bases and J by 3 bases. The CDR3 extends over 14 amino acids. CDR1 and CDR2 from the germline V gene are SNHLY and FYNNEI. CDR3 in amino acids: CASKYRGSNEKLFF. As DNA, the CDR3 is TGTGCCAGCAAATACAGGGGATCTAATGAAAAACTGTTTTTT.

This clonotype occurred many times. The chain is built from TRBV12-3 or TRBV12-4 and TRBJ2-2, with TRBD1 matching 7 bases. CDR3 length equals 16 residues. V shed 3 bases, J shed 6 bases, and the junction held 10 bases outside the gene matches. CDR3 region: CASSFSLAGGAGELFF. The CDR3 coding sequence is TGTGCCAGCAGTTTCAGTCTCGCAGGGGGAGCCGGGGAGCTGTTTTTT.

A few counts support this clonotype. The CDR3 reads CASSLPRQGSSYNEQFF. The CDR3 nucleotides read TGTGCCAGCAGCTTGCCCCGACAGGGCAGCTCCTACAATGAGCAGTTCTTC. The chain has TRBV7-9 and TRBJ2-1; TRBD1 matches 7 bases. The CDR3 has 17 residues. V dropped 3 bases and J dropped 0; count of bases not matched to a gene: 8. CDR1 is SEHNR and CDR2 is FQNEAQ in the germline V gene (reference sequence).

This clonotype showed up many times. The gene calls are TRBV7-2 and TRBJ1-5, with D perhaps TRBD1 (5 bases). CDR3 length: 14 residues. Germline V CDR1 and CDR2: SGHTA, FQGNSA. V lost 5 bases and J lost 4, with 12 bases in between. CDR3 in DNA: TGTGCCAGCAGCCGAGACAGAAATAATCAGCCCCAGCATTTT. It is translated as CASSRDRNNQPQHF.

This clonotype was counted a few times. This chain joins TRBV2 and TRBJ1-1, with TRBD1 as a possible D gene (5 bases). V was trimmed by 8 bases and J by 4 bases, leaving 14 bases between them. The CDR3 sequence is 13 residues long. Per the germline V gene, CDR1 is SNHLY and CDR2 is FYNNEI. CDR3 in DNA: TGTGCCAGCGGGGATGGGGGGACCACTGAAGCTTTCTTT. It encodes CASGDGGTTEAFF.